These T cell receptor beta chains were read from a single sample in a study of vaccination effects on CD4 cells after COVID-19. These receptors' targets are unknown. TCRdb's copy holds only in-frame clones and misses some; the assay was immunoSEQ multiplex PCR. The data contain 25,000 to 35,000 clones, approximately 68% of them singletons. The specimen was CD4+ T cells from PBMCs cultured with SARS-CoV-2 spike peptides, collected after COVID-19 vaccination. The receptors originated from a human donor who received a COVID-19 vaccine. Each CDR3 is given with its conserved first and last residue. A D gene is named only where the DNA matches it firmly. Size is omitted from some rows. Given values are once, few, many or a class for expanded clones.

D gene	CDR3 length	clone size	V gene	J gene	CDR3 DNA	CDR3 protein
NA	14	NA	TRBV2	TRBJ1-5	TGTGCCAGCAGCTGGGACACGGAAAATCAGCCCCAGCATTTT	CASSWDTENQPQHF
NA	14	NA	TRBV4-2	TRBJ2-1	TGTGCCAGCAGCCAAGCCGGGCGGGTGAATGAGCAGTTCTTC	CASSQAGRVNEQFF
TRBD1	13	NA	TRBV2	TRBJ2-3	TGTGCCAGCAGTGGACAGGGGACAGATACGCAGTATTTT	CASSGQGTDTQYF
NA	13	NA	TRBV5-4	TRBJ2-5	TGTGCCAGCAGCACCCATTCGGTAGAGACCCAGTACTTC	CASSTHSVETQYF
TRBD1	15	NA	TRBV19	TRBJ2-1	TGTGCCAGTAGTACCGGGACAGCGCGCTACAATGAGCAGTTCTTC	CASSTGTARYNEQFF
NA	14	NA	TRBV5-1	TRBJ2-7	TGCGCCAGCAGCTTGGCGGGGACTCCTGACGAGCAGTACTTC	CASSLAGTPDEQYF
NA	15	NA	TRBV5-1	TRBJ1-3	TGCGCCAGCAGCTTGGACAGACTCGCTGGAAACACCATATATTTT	CASSLDRLAGNTIYF
TRBD1	15	NA	TRBV6-1	TRBJ1-2	TGTGCCAGCAGTGAACAGGGGGCTCGTTCCTATGGCTACACCTTC	CASSEQGARSYGYTF
TRBD1	15	NA	TRBV19	TRBJ1-2	TGTGCCAGTAGTACCACAGGGGCCCAGGGGAAAGGCTACACCTTC	CASSTTGAQGKGYTF
TRBD2	16	NA	TRBV7-7	TRBJ2-2	TGTGCCAGCAGCTTATCAGCGGGAGCAGTAGCCGGGGAGCTGTTTTTT	CASSLSAGAVAGELFF
NA	14	NA	TRBV11-2	TRBJ2-7	TGTGCCAGCAGCCCAGGGGCAGCCTACGGCGAGCAGTACTTC	CASSPGAAYGEQYF
NA	13	NA	TRBV29-1	TRBJ1-2	TGCAGCGTTGAAGTATCCGCATCTCGCGGCTACACCTTC	CSVEVSASRGYTF
TRBD1	14	NA	TRBV10-1	TRBJ2-4	TGCGCCAGCAGTCCAAACAGGGGAGAAGGCATTCAGTACTTC	CASSPNRGEGIQYF
NA	13	few	TRBV5-1	TRBJ1-3	TGCGCCAGCAGCGGCAACTCTGGAAACACCATATATTTT	CASSGNSGNTIYF
NA	14	NA	TRBV5-1	TRBJ2-4	TGCGCCAGCAGCTTGGCACAGGGATGGAACATTCAGTACTTC	CASSLAQGWNIQYF
TRBD2	17	NA	TRBV3-1/TRBV3-2	TRBJ2-5	TGTGCCAGCAGCCAAGTACGGGGGGGCCGGCAGCAAGAGACCCAGTACTTC	CASSQVRGGRQQETQYF
NA	14	NA	TRBV11-2	TRBJ2-7	TGTGCCAGCAGCTTAACCCCCCGACTCTACGAGCAGTACTTC	CASSLTPRLYEQYF
NA	14	NA	TRBV15	TRBJ1-3	TGTGCCACCAGAGGGACGGACAAAGGAAACACCATATATTTT	CATRGTDKGNTIYF
NA	15	few	TRBV6-6	TRBJ1-1	TGTGCCAGCAGTTATATTTCGGGCACGGACACTGAAGCTTTCTTT	CASSYISGTDTEAFF
NA	12	NA	TRBV3-1/TRBV3-2	TRBJ2-1	TGTGCCAGCAGCTCAATCGGGGATGAGCAGTTCTTC	CASSSIGDEQFF
NA	16	NA	TRBV30	TRBJ1-2	TGTGCCTGGAGTATACTGTGGGGTTCAGGGAGGTATGGCTACACCTTC	CAWSILWGSGRYGYTF
NA	12	NA	TRBV27	TRBJ2-5	TGTGCCAGCAGGGACATCCAAGAGACCCAGTACTTC	CASRDIQETQYF
NA	12	NA	TRBV19	TRBJ2-7	TGTGCCAGTAGTCAGAGCTCCTACGAGCAGTACTTC	CASSQSSYEQYF
NA	14	few	TRBV3-1/TRBV3-2	TRBJ1-1	TGTGCCAGCAGCCAAGGGGGGGGAGCGACTGAAGCTTTCTTT	CASSQGGGATEAFF
NA	14	NA	TRBV15	TRBJ2-5	TGTGCCACCAGCAGAGATCCGGCCCGAGAGACCCAGTACTTC	CATSRDPARETQYF